This T cell receptor beta chain stems from a study of cytomegalovirus exposure and HLA in healthy donors. The study ran its PCR with 60 Vbeta and 13 Jbeta primers. TCRdb's copy holds only in-frame clones and misses some; the assay was immunoSEQ multiplex PCR. The sample has under 150,000 clones; 70% to 85% are singletons. The germline V gene has CDR1 SGHNT and CDR2 YENEEA. V was shortened by 5 bases and J by 1 base, with 11 bases between the two germline ends. The CDR3 totals 14 residues. Points from the study as a whole: Researchers reportedly found TCR beta sequences accurately predicted most subjects' HLA-A and HLA-B alleles.

About this clone itself: Its specificity is unknown.

This sequence joins TRBV11-3 and TRBJ1-1, with D unresolved. This receptor was taken from a boy between 2 and 10 years old in good health and CMV-seronegative. The sample consisted of PBMCs. CDR3 sequence reads: CASSREGTNTEAFF. DNA for the CDR3: TGTGCCAGCAGCAGAGAGGGTACGAACACTGAAGCTTTCTTT.